These 22 T cell receptor beta chains came from one sample sequenced in a study of OX40 agonist ivuxolimab in advanced cancers. Method: immunoSEQ multiplex PCR; TCRdb's copy keeps in-frame clones and lacks some. The sample lists 11,000 or so clones; over 75% were seen once. The starting material was CD4+ or CD8+ T cells sorted from blood, obtained in a trial of the OX40 agonist ivuxolimab. Every receptor here comes from an adult with an advanced solid tumor such as melanoma, head and neck, liver or kidney cancer.

V and J are TRBV9 and TRBJ1-1, with D hard to call. Looked up from germline, CDR1 is SGDLS and CDR2 is YYNGEE. The CDR3 spans 17 residues. Trimming stripped 0 bases from V and 5 bases from J, with 20 bases between. CDR3 coding DNA: TGTGCCAGCAGCGTAGATAGGAAGGAGACACTAGGGACTGAAGCTTTCTTT. Its translation is CASSVDRKETLGTEAFF.

This clone was picked up a small number of times. V usage is TRBV14 and J usage is TRBJ1-1; unclear D gene. CDR3 length: 14 amino acids. The V gene's germline CDR1 is SGHDN and CDR2 FVKESK. The germline V and J ends were trimmed by 7 bases and 1 base, with 13 bases remaining between them. CDR3 amino acids: CASTRLEWNTEAFF. In nucleotides, the CDR3 is TGTGCCAGCACCCGTCTAGAGTGGAACACTGAAGCTTTCTTT.

The chain employs TRBV7-3 and TRBJ2-1; D gene uncertain. This CDR3 is 15 amino acids long. The V end lost 2 bases, the J end lost 1 base, and 9 bases lay between the germline ends. CDR1 and CDR2 (germline): SGHTA, FQGTGA. In DNA, the CDR3 is TGTGCCAGCAGCTTAGTCGGCAGGTCCTACAATGAGCAGTTCTTC. This encodes CASSLVGRSYNEQFF.

For the CDR3, the DNA is TGCGCCAGCAGCGCTTGGGAGTACGAGCAGTACTTC. Its protein is CASSAWEYEQYF. The chain uses TRBV23-1 and TRBJ2-7; the D gene is possibly TRBD2 (5 bases). TRBV23-1 is filed as an ORF, its function uncertain. The V and J ends lost 6 bases and 4 bases respectively, with 10 bases between them. The CDR3 contains 12 residues.

V is TRBV4-1 and J is TRBJ2-7; 9 nucleotides match TRBD2. CDR1 is MGHRA and CDR2 is YSYEKL in the germline V gene. V lost 1 base and J lost 4; bases outside the gene matches: 11. The CDR3 extends over 17 amino acids. This CDR3 reads CASSQVTGGGRGYEQYF. CDR3 DNA: TGCGCCAGCAGCCAAGTAACGGGTGGCGGGAGGGGTTACGAGCAGTACTTC.

The chain links TRBV7-9 to TRBJ2-5, with D unresolved. Trimming took off 2 bases at V and 1 base at J, with 8 bases between the two ends. Germline V gene lookup returns CDR1 SEHNR and CDR2 FQNEAQ (reference sequence). This CDR3 has 14 amino acids. CDR3 residues: CASSLLELQETQYF. The CDR3 nucleotides are TGTGCCAGCAGCTTATTGGAGCTCCAAGAGACCCAGTACTTC.

The chain is built from TRBV6-1 and TRBJ2-7; 10 nucleotides align to TRBD2. From germline, CDR1 is MNHNS and CDR2 SASEGT. The CDR3 runs 15 residues. V lost 7 bases, J lost 0 bases, and 6 bases stayed unmatched. Here the CDR3 reads CASTPSGGRSYEQYF. CDR3 sequence (DNA): TGTGCCAGCACCCCTAGCGGGGGCCGCTCCTACGAGCAGTACTTC.

By share, this clone ranks as medium-sized (0.01 to 0.1%). The chain carries TRBV20-1 and TRBJ1-2; D call uncertain. Germline V CDR1 and CDR2: DFQATT, SNEGSKA (reference sequence). V was pared by 6 bases and J by 8 bases, with 13 bases between. CDR3 length equals 11 residues. CDR3 sequence reads: CSAPGPWGYTF. CDR3 DNA sequence: TGCAGTGCCCCGGGCCCCTGGGGCTACACCTTC.

The rearrangement links TRBV5-6 to TRBJ1-2; TRBD1 matches 7 bases. V shed 2 bases, J shed 7 bases, and the junction held 8 bases outside the gene matches. Germline CDR1 is SGHDT and CDR2 is YYEEEE. The CDR3 covers 14 residues. CDR3: CASSLGRGRPGYTF. The CDR3 DNA sequence: TGTGCCAGCAGCTTAGGGAGGGGGCGGCCTGGCTACACCTTC. Full variable domain (rest looked up from reference TRBV5-6 and TRBJ1-2): DAGVTQSPTHLIKTRGQQVTLRCSPKSGHDTVSWYQQALGQGPQFIFQYYEEEERQRGNFPDRFSGHQFPNYSSELNVNALLLGDSALYLCASSLGRGRPGYTFGSGTRLTVV.

The V call is TRBV6-5, the J call TRBJ1-1, with a weak D call TRBD1 (5 bases). Trimming took 6 bases from V and 7 from J, leaving 15 bases between them. Germline CDR1 is MNHEY and CDR2 is SVGAGI. This CDR3 spans 13 amino acids. This chain's CDR3 is CASRSPVTDEAFF. DNA for the CDR3: TGTGCCAGCAGGTCACCGGTGACAGATGAAGCTTTCTTT.

The V and J genes are TRBV13 and TRBJ1-1; D gene unclear. The length of the CDR3 is 16 residues. With 2 bases removed from V and 2 bases from J, the gap between germline ends came to 15 bases. The germline V gene has CDR1 PRHDT and CDR2 FYEKMQ (reference sequence). CDR3 loop: CASSLPFTEGNTEAFF. The CDR3 bases are TGTGCCAGCAGCTTACCCTTTACAGAAGGAAACACTGAAGCTTTCTTT.

The J gene is TRBJ1-2, the V gene TRBV30; D is unclear. Germline V CDR1 and CDR2: GTSNPN, SVGIG (reference sequence). Trimming removed 4 bases at V and 8 bases at J, with 17 bases between. This CDR3 has 13 residues. The CDR3 here is CAWMIGRSVGYTF. As DNA, the CDR3 is TGTGCCTGGATGATAGGACGCTCCGTAGGCTACACCTTC.

The V gene is TRBV6-1, the J gene TRBJ1-4; maybe TRBD1 (5 bases). Per the germline V gene, CDR1 is MNHNS and CDR2 is SASEGT. This CDR3 is 15 amino acids long. V lost 6 bases and J 3 bases, leaving 14 bases between the germline ends. CDR3 sequence: CASSYTGTANEKLFF. In DNA form, the CDR3 reads TGTGCCAGCAGCTACACCGGGACGGCTAATGAAAAACTGTTTTTT.

The genes are TRBV13 and TRBJ2-3, with a possible D match to TRBD2 (5 bases). The CDR3 covers 17 residues. Germline CDR1 reads PRHDT; CDR2 reads FYEKMQ (reference sequence). V lost 5 bases, J lost 2 bases, and 20 bases lay in between. CDR3 sequence reads: CASSMRLSGVSTDTQYF. In DNA, the CDR3 is TGTGCCAGCAGCATGCGACTGAGCGGAGTCTCCACAGATACGCAGTATTTT.

The CDR3 DNA sequence: TGCGCCAGCAGCCAAAGGGGGGGCCGGGAAGATACGCAGTATTTT. Translation: CASSQRGGREDTQYF. The chain couples TRBV4-1 to TRBJ2-3, with D possibly matching TRBD2 (7 bases). The CDR3 has 15 residues. The germline V gene encodes CDR1 MGHRA and CDR2 YSYEKL. V was cut by 2 bases and J by 5 bases, with 14 bases left in between.

V and J are TRBV25-1 and TRBJ1-5; maybe TRBD1 (6 bases). The CDR3 runs 14 residues. Looked up from germline, CDR1 is MGHDK and CDR2 is SYGVNS. V was pared by 4 bases and J by 0 bases, with 7 bases between. The CDR3 DNA reads TGTGCCAGCAGTGCAGGGGTTAGCAATCAGCCCCAGCATTTT. Residues: CASSAGVSNQPQHF.

The rearrangement links TRBV7-9 to TRBJ2-7; 9 bases are a match to TRBD1. The junction had 5 bases not matched to a gene; V was cut back by 2 bases and J by 12 bases. Per germline, CDR1 SEHNR and CDR2 FQNEAQ (reference sequence). The CDR3 runs 12 residues. CDR3 amino acids: CASSLTPGQGYF. CDR3 in DNA: TGTGCCAGCAGCTTAACACCGGGACAGGGGTACTTC.

The V call is TRBV7-8, the J call TRBJ2-3; 7 nucleotides align to TRBD2. V lost 4 bases, J lost 4 bases, and 23 bases stayed unmatched. Germline CDR1 and CDR2: SGHVS and FQNEAQ. There are 20 residues in the CDR3. In DNA form, the CDR3 reads TGTGCCAGCAGCTACCCCACATCCCCAACTCGGCGGGAGCGGGCAGATACGCAGTATTTT. Residues: CASSYPTSPTRRERADTQYF.

V is TRBV6-6 and J is TRBJ2-1, with 8 bases aligning to TRBD1. The germline V gene has CDR1 MNHNY and CDR2 SVGAGI (reference sequence). This CDR3 has 16 amino acids. V shed 0 bases and J 6 bases; nucleotides not matched to a gene: 7. CDR3 sequence (DNA): TGTGCCAGCAGTTACTCGGGGCAGGGGGCCGCCAATGAGCAGTTCTTC. Its protein is CASSYSGQGAANEQFF.

V gene TRBV11-2 combines with J gene TRBJ1-1; 9 nucleotides agree with TRBD1. Per the germline V gene, CDR1 is SGHAT and CDR2 is FQNNGV. V gave up 1 base and J gave up 1 base; unmatched junction bases: 10. The CDR3 extends over 18 amino acids. DNA of the CDR3: TGTGCCAGCAGCTTAGGGCGGACAGGGGCGCATGGGAACACTGAAGCTTTCTTT. Its protein is CASSLGRTGAHGNTEAFF. The full variable domain, its missing parts supplied by reference TRBV11-2 and TRBJ1-1, is EAGVAQSPRYKIIEKRQSVAFWCNPISGHATLYWYQQILGQGPKLLIQFQNNGVVDDSQLPKDRFSAERLKGVDSTLKIQPAKLEDSAVYLCASSLGRTGAHGNTEAFFGQGTRLTVV.

This clone showed up just once. The genes are TRBV9 and TRBJ2-7, with TRBD2 matching over 10 bases. The CDR3 sequence is 14 residues long. Germline V gene lookup returns CDR1 SGDLS and CDR2 YYNGEE. The junction had 3 bases not matched to a gene; V was cut back by 0 bases and J by 6 bases. Here the CDR3 reads CASSVGAGGIEQYF. The CDR3 nucleotides read TGTGCCAGCAGCGTAGGAGCGGGGGGGATCGAGCAGTACTTC.

The chain is built from TRBV5-6 and TRBJ2-1; TRBD1 or TRBD2 may be the D gene (6 bases each). This CDR3 is 14 amino acids long. Germline V gene data show CDR1 as SGHDT and CDR2 as YYEEEE. V was shortened by 4 bases and J by 7 bases, with 15 bases between the two germline ends. In DNA form, the CDR3 reads TGTGCCAGCAGCGGCAGAGGGGGGACGAATGAGCAGTTCTTC. Protein: CASSGRGGTNEQFF.